Here is one TCR beta chain with its context. CD8 cells classed as naive were CD45RO-negative and positively selected for CCR7, excluding terminally differentiated effector memory CD45RA+ cells. Free of recent acute infections or vaccinations, the donors were healthy HIV-negative adults. Deep was the level at which the assay was run. Splitting of each subset's genomic DNA was done evenly across several immunoSEQ plates. Here immunoSEQ multiplex PCR was the method, and the copy in TCRdb shows in-frame clones only, minus some. In the table there are about 2 million clones, roughly 94% of which are singletons. The record originates from a study of shared clonotypes between healthy human individuals. The wider study: Aged between 18 and 49, the donors were a couple of women and three men.

This CDR3 is built from 15 residues. This TCR derives from a man aged 18-30 years in good health. Sequencing used naive CD8+ T cells sorted from blood. This chain connects TRBV21-1 to TRBJ1-6; the D call in the table, TRBD1, was not verified against the DNA. TRBV21-1 is noted as a pseudogene. CDR3 residues: CASSHGTGKNSPLHF. The CDR3 coding sequence is TGTGCCAGCAGCCATGGGACAGGGAAAAATTCACCCCTCCACTTT.